These T cell receptor beta chains were read from a single sample in a study of cytomegalovirus exposure and HLA in healthy donors. The method was immunoSEQ multiplex PCR; TCRdb's version includes in-frame clones alone and lacks a portion of them. Here the sample spans about 160,000 clones, roughly 72% being singletons. Sequenced: PBMCs. These receptors all come from a man aged 35 to 55 in good health and CMV-seropositive. Each CDR3 is given with its conserved first and last residue. D genes are given only for firm matches. Clone size is given for some rows only: seen once, a few or many times, or a class if the clone is expanded.

size: .
D: TRBD1
V: TRBV4-1
J: TRBJ2-7
CDR3: CASSQDGDRGWQYF
DNA: TGCGCCAGCAGCCAAGATGGGGACAGGGGATGGCAGTACTTC

size: once
D: TRBD2
V: TRBV5-6
J: TRBJ2-7
CDR3: CASSLGGLASYEQYF
DNA: TGTGCCAGCAGCCTAGGGGGACTAGCCTCCTACGAGCAGTACTTC

size: few
D: .
V: TRBV29-1
J: TRBJ2-5
CDR3: CSVVIGGETQYF
DNA: TGCAGCGTTGTAATCGGGGGTGAGACCCAGTACTTC

size: .
D: TRBD1
V: TRBV5-1
J: TRBJ1-4
CDR3: CASSLGGRGPTTNEKLFF
DNA: TGCGCCAGCAGCTTGGGAGGCAGGGGGCCTACAACTAATGAAAAACTGTTTTTT

size: once
D: TRBD1
V: TRBV9
J: TRBJ1-4
CDR3: CASSPQGGNEKLFF
DNA: TGTGCCAGCAGCCCCCAGGGGGGTAATGAAAAACTGTTTTTT

size: few
D: .
V: TRBV5-4
J: TRBJ1-1
CDR3: CASSGRDGTEAFF
DNA: TGTGCCAGCAGCGGGAGGGATGGCACTGAAGCTTTCTTT

size: few
D: .
V: TRBV6-5
J: TRBJ2-2
CDR3: CASSYSLETGELFF
DNA: TGTGCCAGCAGTTACTCGCTAGAAACCGGGGAGCTGTTTTTT

size: .
D: TRBD1
V: TRBV5-4
J: TRBJ1-2
CDR3: CASSADRGRDYGYTF
DNA: TGTGCCAGCAGCGCGGACAGGGGGCGCGACTATGGCTACACCTTC

size: .
D: TRBD1
V: TRBV29-1
J: TRBJ1-2
CDR3: CSVEALGTGYGYTF
DNA: TGCAGCGTTGAAGCCCTAGGGACAGGCTATGGCTACACCTTC

size: .
D: TRBD1
V: TRBV10-3
J: TRBJ2-2
CDR3: CAISIQGVMVAGELFF
DNA: TGTGCCATCAGTATACAGGGGGTTATGGTGGCCGGGGAGCTGTTTTTT

size: .
D: .
V: TRBV4-3
J: TRBJ2-7
CDR3: CASSQDAGQNYEQYF
DNA: TGCGCCAGCAGCCAAGATGCGGGACAGAACTACGAGCAGTACTTC